The 12 T cell receptor beta chains reported below all come from one sample, sequenced in a study of blood T cells in healthy people across ages. It was with a sample-barcoded 5' primer and a J-beta primer mix that a second PCR of roughly 6 to 12 cycles was run. MiXCR, run by TCRdb on the 5' RACE reads, gives a single entry per CDR3 protein. Here the sample spans hundreds of thousands of distinct CDR3 sequences, roughly 56% being singletons. The sample was blood. These receptors were collected from a man between 35 and 55 years old in good health.

The J gene is TRBJ2-5, the V gene TRBV27, with 9 bases fitting TRBD1. The DNA end lines up better with TRBJ2-7; the J call may be wrong. This CDR3 is built from 18 residues. Germline V gene lookup returns CDR1 MNHEY and CDR2 SMNVEV (reference sequence). CDR3 in DNA: TGTGCCAGCAGTCTTAAGGGGGGATCCGGGACAGGGACCTACGAGCAGTACTTC. It codes for CASSLKGGSGTGTYEQYF.

The chain combines TRBV5-1 with TRBJ2-1; TRBD2 is a possible D gene (6 bases). The V gene lost 3 bases and the J gene lost 4 bases, with 17 bases spanning the gap. Germline V gene lookup returns CDR1 SGHRS and CDR2 YFSETQ. CDR3 size: 16 residues. The CDR3 protein is CASSSEGRDSYNEQFF. Written as DNA, the CDR3 is TGCGCCAGCAGCTCGGAAGGGCGGGACTCTTACAATGAGCAGTTCTTC.

The chain carries TRBV27 and TRBJ2-1, with D possibly TRBD1 on 6 matching bases. Germline V gives CDR1 MNHEY, CDR2 SMNVEV (reference sequence). The CDR3 has 13 residues. In DNA form, the CDR3 reads TGTGTCTCCGGGACAAGGCCTTACAATGAGCAGTTCTTC. This encodes CVSGTRPYNEQFF.

The gene calls are TRBV12-3 or TRBV12-4 and TRBJ1-5; 10 bases agree with TRBD1. This CDR3 has 17 amino acids. Unmatched junction bases numbered 8, after V lost 6 bases and J lost 0 bases. The DNA of the CDR3 is TGTGCCAGCAGCCGGGACAGGGGAGGAGGTAGCAATCAGCCCCAGCATTTT. As protein: CASSRDRGGGSNQPQHF.

This sequence joins TRBV6-1 and TRBJ2-4; TRBD1 might be the D (5 bases). With the DNA end fitting TRBJ2-7 better, the J assignment may be wrong. The CDR3 is 11 residues long. Germline CDR1 reads MNHNS; CDR2 reads SASEGT. CDR3 amino acids: CASGAAYEQYF. For the CDR3, the DNA is TGTGCCAGCGGGGCGGCCTACGAGCAGTACTTC.

The chain joins TRBV12-3 or TRBV12-4 to TRBJ2-6; D not certain. The CDR3 covers 14 residues. Between the trimmed V and J ends, which lost 3 bases and 3 bases, there was a span of 6 bases. CDR3 residues: CASSFSGGANVLTF. The CDR3 nucleotides are TGTGCCAGCAGTTTTTCTGGTGGGGCCAACGTCCTGACTTTC.

The rearrangement links TRBV12-3 or TRBV12-4 to TRBJ2-1, with 8 bases that match TRBD2. The V segment lost 4 bases and the J segment 6 bases; nucleotides outside the gene matches: 8. CDR3 size: 15 residues. This CDR3 is CASSSRGGVFNEQFF. The CDR3, as DNA: TGTGCCAGCAGTTCCCGGGGGGGCGTATTCAATGAGCAGTTCTTC.

This chain joins TRBV7-6 and TRBJ2-3; D is tentatively TRBD1 or TRBD2 (5 bases each). The length of the CDR3 is 15 residues. V gave up 1 base and J gave up 1 base, with 9 bases separating them. Germline CDR1 reads SGHVS; CDR2 reads FNYEAQ. CDR3 DNA: TGTGCCAGCAGCTTAGGAGAGGGGCGCACAGATACGCAGTATTTT. Its protein is CASSLGEGRTDTQYF. The full variable domain, with the rest looked up from reference TRBV7-6 and TRBJ2-3, is GAGVSQSPRYKVTKRGQDVALRCDPISGHVSLYWYRQALGQGPEFLTYFNYEAQQDKSGLPNDRFSAERPEGSISTLTIQRTEQRDSAMYRCASSLGEGRTDTQYFGPGTRLTVL.

The rearrangement uses TRBV5-1 and TRBJ1-1, with D uncertain. The CDR3 consists of 17 residues. Germline CDR1 reads SGHRS; CDR2 reads YFSETQ. V was trimmed by 3 bases and J by 0 bases, leaving 18 bases between them. CDR3 sequence: CASSSGEDGVLNTEAFF. CDR3 coding DNA: TGCGCCAGCAGCTCCGGTGAGGATGGGGTTTTGAACACTGAAGCTTTCTTT.

The gene calls are TRBV12-3 or TRBV12-4 and TRBJ1-2; no definite D call. The length of the CDR3 is 14 residues. V was cut by 8 bases and J by 1 base, with 14 bases left in between. The CDR3 sequence is CASFSGWVNYGYTF. The CDR3 bases are TGTGCCAGCTTTTCAGGCTGGGTTAACTATGGCTACACCTTC.

The chain combines TRBV29-1 with TRBJ1-5, with D perhaps matching TRBD1 (6 bases). The V gene's germline CDR1 is SQVTM and CDR2 ANQGSEA. V was cut by 5 bases and J by 4 bases, with 9 bases left in between. The CDR3 loop spans 12 amino acids. CDR3 protein: CSVKTGNQPQHF. The CDR3 nucleotides are TGCAGCGTTAAGACAGGTAATCAGCCCCAGCATTTT.

V usage is TRBV10-3 and J usage is TRBJ2-5; possibly TRBD2 for D (6 bases). The V gene's germline CDR1 is ENHRY and CDR2 SYGVKD. This CDR3 has 14 residues. V dropped 2 bases and J dropped 4 bases, with 11 bases sitting between them. CDR3 amino acids: CAISEGGGVETQYF. As DNA, the CDR3 is TGTGCCATCAGTGAGGGTGGCGGGGTAGAGACCCAGTACTTC.